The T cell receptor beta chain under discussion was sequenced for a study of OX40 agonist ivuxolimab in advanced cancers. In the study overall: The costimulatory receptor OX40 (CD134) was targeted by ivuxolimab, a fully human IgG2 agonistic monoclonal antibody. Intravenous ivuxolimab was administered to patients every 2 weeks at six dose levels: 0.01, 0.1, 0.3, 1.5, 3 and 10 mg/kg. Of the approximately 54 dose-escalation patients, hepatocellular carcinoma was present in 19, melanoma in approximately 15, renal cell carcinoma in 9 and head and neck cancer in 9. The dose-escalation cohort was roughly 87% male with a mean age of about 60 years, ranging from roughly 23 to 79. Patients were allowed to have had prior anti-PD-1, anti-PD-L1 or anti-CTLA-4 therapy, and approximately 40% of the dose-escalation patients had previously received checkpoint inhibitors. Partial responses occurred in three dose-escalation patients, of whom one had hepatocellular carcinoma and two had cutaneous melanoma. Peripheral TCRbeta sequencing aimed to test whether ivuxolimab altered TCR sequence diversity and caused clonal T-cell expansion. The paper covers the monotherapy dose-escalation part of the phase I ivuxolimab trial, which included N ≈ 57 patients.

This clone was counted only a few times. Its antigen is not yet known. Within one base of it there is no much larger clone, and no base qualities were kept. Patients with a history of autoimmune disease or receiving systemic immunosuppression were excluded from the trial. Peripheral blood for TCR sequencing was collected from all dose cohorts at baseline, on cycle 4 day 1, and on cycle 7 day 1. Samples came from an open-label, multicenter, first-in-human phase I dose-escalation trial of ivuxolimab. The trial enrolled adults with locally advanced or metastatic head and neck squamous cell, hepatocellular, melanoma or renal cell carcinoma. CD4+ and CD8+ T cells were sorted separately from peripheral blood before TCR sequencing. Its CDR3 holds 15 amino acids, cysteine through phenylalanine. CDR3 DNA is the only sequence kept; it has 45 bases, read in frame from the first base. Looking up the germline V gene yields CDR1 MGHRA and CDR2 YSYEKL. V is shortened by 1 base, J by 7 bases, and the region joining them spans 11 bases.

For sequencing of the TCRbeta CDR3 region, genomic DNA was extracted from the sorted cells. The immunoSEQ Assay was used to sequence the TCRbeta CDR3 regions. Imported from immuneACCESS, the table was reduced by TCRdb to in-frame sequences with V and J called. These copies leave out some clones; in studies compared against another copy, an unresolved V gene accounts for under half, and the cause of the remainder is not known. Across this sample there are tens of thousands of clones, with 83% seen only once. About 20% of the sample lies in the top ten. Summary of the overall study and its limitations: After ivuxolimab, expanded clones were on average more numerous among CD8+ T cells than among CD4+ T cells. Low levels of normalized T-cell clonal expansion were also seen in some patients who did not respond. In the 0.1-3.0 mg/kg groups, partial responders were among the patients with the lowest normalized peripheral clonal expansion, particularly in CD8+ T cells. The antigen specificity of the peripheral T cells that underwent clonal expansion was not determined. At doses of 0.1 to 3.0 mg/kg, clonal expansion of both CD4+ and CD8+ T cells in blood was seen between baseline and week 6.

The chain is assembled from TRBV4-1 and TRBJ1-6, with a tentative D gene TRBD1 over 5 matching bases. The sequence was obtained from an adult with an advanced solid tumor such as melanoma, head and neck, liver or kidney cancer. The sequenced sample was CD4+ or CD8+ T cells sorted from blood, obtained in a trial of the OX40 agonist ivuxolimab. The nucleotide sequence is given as TGCGCCAGCAGCCAAGGTTCAGGGATCAATTCACCCCTCCACTTT. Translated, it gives CASSQGSGINSPLHF.